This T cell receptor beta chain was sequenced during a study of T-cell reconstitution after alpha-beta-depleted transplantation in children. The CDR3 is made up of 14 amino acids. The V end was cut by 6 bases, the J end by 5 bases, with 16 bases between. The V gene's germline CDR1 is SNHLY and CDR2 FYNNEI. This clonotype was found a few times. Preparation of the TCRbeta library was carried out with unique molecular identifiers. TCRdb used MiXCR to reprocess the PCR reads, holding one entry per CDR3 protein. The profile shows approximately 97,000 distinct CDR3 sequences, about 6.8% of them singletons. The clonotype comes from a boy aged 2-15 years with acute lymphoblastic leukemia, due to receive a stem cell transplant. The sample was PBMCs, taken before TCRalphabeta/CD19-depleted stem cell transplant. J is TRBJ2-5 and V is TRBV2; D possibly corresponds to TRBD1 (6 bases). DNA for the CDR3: TGTGCCAGCAGCTTGGGGGCTAGCCGGGAGACCCAGTACTTC. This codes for CASSLGASRETQYF.